The next 22 T cell receptor beta chains were all read from a single sample in a study of T cell responses to AZD1222 COVID-19 vaccine. TCRdb keeps only in-frame clones here, not all; method: immunoSEQ multiplex PCR. The sample yields 95,000 to 150,000 clones, more than 70% seen once. Sample: peripheral blood, taken on day 0 of AZD1222 vaccination. These receptors were obtained from an adult in good health.

This rearrangement joins TRBV28 to TRBJ2-1, with D hard to call. Germline assignment: CDR1 MDHEN and CDR2 SYDVKM. This CDR3 comprises 12 residues. V lost 5 bases and J 5 bases, leaving 7 bases between the germline ends. CDR3 nucleotide sequence: TGTGCCAGCAGTAGGGTGGACAATGAGCAGTTCTTC. This encodes CASSRVDNEQFF.

The chain employs TRBV27 and TRBJ2-3, with D possibly called TRBD1 or TRBD2 (5 bases each). Looked up from germline, CDR1 is MNHEY and CDR2 is SMNVEV (reference sequence). This CDR3 has 18 residues. Trimming took off 5 bases at V and 2 bases at J, with 23 bases between the two ends. CDR3 in DNA: TGTGCCAGCAGTCCGAGGGGTTGGACACTTCAAGACACAGATACGCAGTATTTT. It translates to CASSPRGWTLQDTDTQYF.

This chain joins TRBV5-4 and TRBJ1-5; no reliable D call. Germline CDR1 and CDR2: SGHNT and YYREEE (reference sequence). V was shortened by 6 bases and J by 0 bases, with 10 bases between the two germline ends. The CDR3 runs 14 residues. The CDR3 region has the DNA TGTGCCAGCACCTCCTGGGGTAGCAATCAGCCCCAGCATTTT. This translates into CASTSWGSNQPQHF.

The chain recombines TRBV6-2 or TRBV6-3 with TRBJ1-5; 7 positions agree with TRBD1. CDR3 length: 15 residues. The junction had 7 bases not matched to a gene; V was cut back by 2 bases and J by 6 bases. CDR1 and CDR2 from the germline V gene are MNHEY and SVGEGT. CDR3 sequence (DNA): TGTGCCAGCAGTTACCGGGGACAGTGGGCTCAGCCCCAGCATTTT. Translation gives CASSYRGQWAQPQHF.

V usage is TRBV19 and J usage is TRBJ2-3; 10 bases are a match to TRBD2. V gave up 5 bases and J gave up 0 bases; unmatched junction bases: 8. The CDR3 is made up of 17 amino acids. Germline V CDR1 and CDR2: LNHDA, SQIVND (reference sequence). CDR3 DNA: TGTGCCAGTAGTCTCCACCTAGCGGGGGTTAGCACAGATACGCAGTATTTT. Its translation: CASSLHLAGVSTDTQYF.

CDR3 in DNA: TGTGCCAGCAGCCAAGGTAGCGGGAGGATTACCGGGGAGCTGTTTTTT. Protein: CASSQGSGRITGELFF. This sequence joins TRBV3-1 (or the pseudogene TRBV3-2) and TRBJ2-2; 10 bases line up with TRBD2. The V and J ends lost 1 base and 5 bases, in that order; junction bases with no gene match: 4. From germline, CDR1 is LGHDT and CDR2 YNNKEL (reference sequence). This CDR3 has 16 amino acids.

For the CDR3, the DNA is TGTGCCTCGACTACCACAGGGGGAAGTTCACCCCTCCACTTT. Encoded protein: CASTTTGGSSPLHF. The chain recombines TRBV30 with TRBJ1-6; TRBD1 aligns across 8 bases. The CDR3 consists of 14 residues. V gave up 7 bases and J gave up 9 bases; unmatched junction bases: 11. Germline-derived CDR1 and CDR2 are GTSNPN and SVGIG (reference sequence).

The chain carries TRBV2 and TRBJ2-3, with TRBD1 matching over 9 bases. Trimming took 6 bases from V and 3 from J; bases not matched to a gene: 7. This CDR3 has 15 residues. Germline-derived CDR1 and CDR2 are SNHLY and FYNNEI. This chain's CDR3 is CASSQTGGVTDTQYF. In nucleotides, the CDR3 is TGTGCCAGCAGCCAAACAGGGGGCGTAACAGATACGCAGTATTTT.

J is TRBJ1-2 and V is TRBV6-5; D is possibly TRBD1 (5 bases). This CDR3 spans 13 amino acids. In germline, CDR1 is MNHEY, CDR2 SVGAGI. Trimming shortened V by 7 bases and J by 4 bases, and 13 bases separated the two germline ends. CDR3 bases: TGTGCCAGCAAGACGGGGGAGGGCTATGGCTACACCTTC. Encoded protein: CASKTGEGYGYTF.

The V and J genes are TRBV4-3 and TRBJ1-2; D possibly corresponds to TRBD1 (5 bases). Trimming removed 0 bases from V and 7 bases from J, with 18 bases in between. Germline V gene data show CDR1 as LGHNA and CDR2 as YSLEER. The CDR3 covers 16 residues. The CDR3 region is CASSQELGGPRGGYTF. The CDR3 coding sequence is TGCGCCAGCAGCCAAGAGTTGGGGGGTCCCCGGGGTGGCTACACCTTC.

V gene TRBV29-1 combines with J gene TRBJ1-2, with 10 bases fitting TRBD1. The CDR3 length is 16 residues. V was pared by 0 bases and J by 6 bases, with 10 bases of the junction left unmatched. Germline lookup yields CDR1 SQVTM and CDR2 ANQGSEA. CDR3 sequence (DNA): TGCAGCGTTGAAGATCGTACACCAGACAGGGGGCATGGCTACACCTTC. Protein product: CSVEDRTPDRGHGYTF.

V and J are TRBV7-2 and TRBJ2-7; D call uncertain. Trimming left V 2 bases short and J 1 base short, with 12 bases between. The CDR3 has 15 residues. Looked up from germline, CDR1 is SGHTA and CDR2 is FQGNSA. CDR3 nucleotide sequence: TGTGCCAGCAGCTTATCGGGCCTGGGGTCCTACGAGCAGTACTTC. Translation gives CASSLSGLGSYEQYF.

The chain employs TRBV6-2 or TRBV6-3 and TRBJ2-2; possibly TRBD1 or TRBD2 for D (6 bases each). The CDR3 extends over 16 amino acids. The germline V gene encodes CDR1 MNHEY and CDR2 SVGEGT. V shed 6 bases and J shed 4 bases, with 18 bases lying between them. CDR3 nucleotide sequence: TGTGCCAGCAGCCTACAGACCGGGGGCGGCACCGGGGAGCTGTTTTTT. Amino acid sequence: CASSLQTGGGTGELFF.

V is TRBV10-1 and J is TRBJ1-4; D unresolved. Germline V gene data show CDR1 as WNHNN and CDR2 as SYGVQD (reference sequence). The CDR3 is made up of 14 amino acids. Trimming removed 2 bases from V and 8 bases from J, with 12 bases in between. As DNA, the CDR3 is TGCGCCAGCAGTGAGGGGGAGGGCGAGGAAAAACTGTTTTTT. Translating it yields CASSEGEGEEKLFF.

The genes are TRBV7-8 and TRBJ1-1; D remains ambiguous. Per the germline V gene, CDR1 is SGHVS and CDR2 is FQNEAQ. V gave up 0 bases and J gave up 4 bases, with 6 bases separating them. CDR3 length: 13 residues. In DNA form, the CDR3 reads TGTGCCAGCAGCTTAGCGCTTGGCACTGAAGCTTTCTTT. Translation gives CASSLALGTEAFF.

The chain combines TRBV5-1 with TRBJ2-7; 7 nucleotides agree with TRBD2. V was pared by 0 bases and J by 3 bases, with 3 bases of the junction left unmatched. The CDR3 covers 14 residues. The V gene's germline CDR1 is SGHRS and CDR2 YFSETQ. This chain's CDR3 is CASSLEGGGYEQYF. Here the CDR3 DNA reads TGCGCCAGCAGCTTGGAAGGCGGGGGCTACGAGCAGTACTTC.

The CDR3 sequence: CAWSVLGQITDTQYF. The CDR3 DNA sequence: TGTGCCTGGAGTGTACTGGGACAGATCACAGATACGCAGTATTTT. The chain employs TRBV30 and TRBJ2-3, with TRBD1 matching 7 bases. The J segment lost 2 bases and the V segment lost 0 bases, leaving 5 bases of the junction unmatched. CDR1 and CDR2 (germline): GTSNPN, SVGIG (reference sequence). The CDR3 has 15 amino acids. Looking up the rest from reference TRBV30 and TRBJ2-3 gives the full variable domain: SQTIHQWPATLVQPVGSPLSLECTVEGTSNPNLYWYRQAAGRGLQLLFYSVGIGQISSEVPQNLSASRPQDRQFILSSKKLLLSDSGFYLCAWSVLGQITDTQYFGPGTRLTVL.

As DNA, the CDR3 is TGTGCCAGCAGCTACCGGGACAGGAATTCACCCCTCCACTTT. Translated: CASSYRDRNSPLHF. The chain links TRBV14 to TRBJ1-6; 8 bases are shared with TRBD1. The CDR3 is 14 residues long. Germline-derived CDR1 and CDR2 are SGHDN and FVKESK. V was clipped by 5 bases and J by 7 bases; unmatched bases: 4.

The chain uses TRBV28 and TRBJ1-2, with 10 bases matching TRBD1. The V gene end was trimmed by 6 bases and the J gene end by 2 bases; junction bases not matched to a gene: 12. The CDR3 covers 17 residues. Germline CDR1 is MDHEN and CDR2 is SYDVKM. CDR3 nucleotide sequence: TGTGCCAGCAGCCCGCGACAGGGGGCATCCCTCAACTATGGCTACACCTTC. It translates to CASSPRQGASLNYGYTF.

The chain employs TRBV28 and TRBJ1-5; D is uncertain. This CDR3 has 16 amino acids. V was trimmed by 2 bases and J by 0 bases, leaving 11 bases between them. Looked up from germline, CDR1 is MDHEN and CDR2 is SYDVKM. The CDR3 nucleotides read TGTGCCAGCAGTTTAAGGGCTATCTATAGCAATCAGCCCCAGCATTTT. Protein sequence: CASSLRAIYSNQPQHF.

The J gene is TRBJ2-1, the V gene TRBV4-2; 10 nucleotides line up with TRBD2. Germline V lookup: CDR1 LGHNA, CDR2 YNFKEQ. V shed 3 bases, J shed 0 bases, and the junction held 5 bases outside the gene matches. This CDR3 has 17 residues. The CDR3 DNA reads TGTGCCAGCAGCCATGCTTTAGCGGGGGGCTCCTACAATGAGCAGTTCTTC. As protein: CASSHALAGGSYNEQFF.

The chain carries TRBV19 and TRBJ2-3, with 9 bases matching TRBD1. This CDR3 spans 15 amino acids. Germline-derived CDR1 and CDR2 are LNHDA and SQIVND (reference sequence). V lost 3 bases, J lost 3 bases, and 4 bases stayed unmatched. The CDR3 DNA follows: TGTGCCAGTAGTATCAGACAGGGGGAAACAGATACGCAGTATTTT. Its translation: CASSIRQGETDTQYF.